This T cell receptor delta chain came from a study of γδ T cells in repeated Plasmodium falciparum infection. Whole-study context: Each infection was followed by sampling at 21 days, plus baseline and some pre-infection draws. The study's findings and limits: Vgamma9/Vdelta2+ T cells showed a stable polyclonal repertoire with shared TCRgamma sequences. Compared with Australian children, Malian Vdelta2-negative repertoires seemed more clonal, less diverse, less shared.

TCRdb used CATT to re-call clones from the multiplex PCR reads. Of over 45,000 delta-chain clones listed, roughly 1.5% were seen once; the top ten hold roughly 9.2%. The V gene's germline CDR1 is TSWWSYY and CDR2 QGS. This CDR3 has 19 amino acids. Turning to this clone: Its antigen is still unknown. The TCRdb protein, from a much larger clone, departs from this DNA's translation at residue 17, likely by read error; the protein shown derives from the DNA.

Vgamma9/Vdelta2+ and Vdelta2-negative gammadelta T cells were flow-sorted from PBMC for bulk sequencing. The sample comprised gamma-delta T cells from blood. The TCR originated in a pool of human donors (malaria-infected and uninfected, not separated). This chain joins TRDV1 and TRDJ1; possibly TRDD3 for D (5 bases). The CDR3 region has the DNA TGTGCTCTTGGGGAGCCGCCGGGGGTTATCCCCCAGTACGCCGATAAACCCATCTTT. Translating it yields CALGEPPGVIPQYADKPIF.